The T cell receptor beta chain described here comes from a study of blood T cell repertoires in COVID-19. Study as a whole: The United States, Italy and Spain supplied acute and convalescent COVID-19 samples. From T cells, B-cell-depleted T cells, or PBMCs came the material, which was cDNA or gDNA.

The length of the CDR3 is 15 residues. The V and J ends lost 7 bases and 6 bases, in that order; junction bases with no gene match: 13. Germline lookup yields CDR1 MNHEY and CDR2 SVGAGI. Data came from immunoSEQ multiplex PCR; TCRdb stores just in-frame clones and leaves some out. The sample has under 250,000 clones; about 83% are singletons. The sequenced sample was peripheral blood. The sequence was collected from a man in his forties with active or convalescent COVID-19. V gene TRBV6-5 combines with J gene TRBJ2-3, with TRBD2 matching 7 bases. CDR3 residues: CASMPGKAGRDTQYF. CDR3 in DNA: TGTGCCAGCATGCCCGGAAAGGCCGGGAGGGATACGCAGTATTTT.